This TCR beta chain was profiled in a study of blood T cell repertoires in COVID-19. V dropped 5 bases and J dropped 4; count of bases not matched to a gene: 7. Germline V gene data show CDR1 as MNHEY and CDR2 as SMNVEV (reference sequence). There are 14 residues in the CDR3. The protocol was immunoSEQ multiplex PCR, while the TCRdb copy is restricted to in-frame clones and leaves out a portion. The sample includes roughly 440,000 clones, around 88% of them seen just once. Sequencing used peripheral blood. This sequence was found in a woman aged 50 to 60 with COVID-19, enrolled during active disease. The genes are TRBV27 and TRBJ1-2, with 7 bases fitting TRBD1. The CDR3 DNA reads as TGTGCCAGCAGTGTAGGGGGCGCTGGCTATGGCTACACCTTC. It codes for CASSVGGAGYGYTF.